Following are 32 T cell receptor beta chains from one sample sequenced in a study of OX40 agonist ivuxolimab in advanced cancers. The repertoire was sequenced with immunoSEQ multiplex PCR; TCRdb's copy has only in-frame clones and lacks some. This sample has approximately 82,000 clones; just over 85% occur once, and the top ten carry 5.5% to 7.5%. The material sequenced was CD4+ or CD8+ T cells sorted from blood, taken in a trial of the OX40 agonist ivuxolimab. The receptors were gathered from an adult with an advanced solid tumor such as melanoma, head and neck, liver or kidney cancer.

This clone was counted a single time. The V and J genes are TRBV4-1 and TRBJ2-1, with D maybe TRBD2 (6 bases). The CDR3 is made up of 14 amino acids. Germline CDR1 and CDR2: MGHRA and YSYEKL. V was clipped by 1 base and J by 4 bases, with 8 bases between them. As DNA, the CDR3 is TGCGCCAGCAGCCAAGTTGGGACTTACAATGAGCAGTTCTTC. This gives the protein CASSQVGTYNEQFF.

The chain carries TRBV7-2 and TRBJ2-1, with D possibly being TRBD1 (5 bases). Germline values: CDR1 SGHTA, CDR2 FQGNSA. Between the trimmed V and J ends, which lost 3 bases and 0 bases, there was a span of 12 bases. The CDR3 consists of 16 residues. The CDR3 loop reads CASSLSGSDSYNEQFF. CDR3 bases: TGTGCCAGCAGCTTGTCAGGGTCGGACTCCTACAATGAGCAGTTCTTC.

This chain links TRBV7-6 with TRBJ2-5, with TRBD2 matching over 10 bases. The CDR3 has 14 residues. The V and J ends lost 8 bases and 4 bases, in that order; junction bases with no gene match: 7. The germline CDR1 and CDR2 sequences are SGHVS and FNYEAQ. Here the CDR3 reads CASSSGSGGETQYF. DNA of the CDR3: TGTGCCAGCTCTAGCGGGAGTGGAGGAGAGACCCAGTACTTC.

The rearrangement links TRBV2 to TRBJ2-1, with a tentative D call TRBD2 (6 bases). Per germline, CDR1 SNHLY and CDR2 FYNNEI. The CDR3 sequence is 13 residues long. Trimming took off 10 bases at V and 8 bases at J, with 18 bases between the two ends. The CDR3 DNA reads TGTGCCACCAGACTAGTAGGGACCGATGAGCAGTTCTTC. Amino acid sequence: CATRLVGTDEQFF.

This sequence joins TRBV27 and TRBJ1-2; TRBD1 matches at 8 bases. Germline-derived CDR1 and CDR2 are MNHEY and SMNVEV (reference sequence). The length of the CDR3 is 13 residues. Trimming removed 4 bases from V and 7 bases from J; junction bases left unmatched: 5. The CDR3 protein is CASSSYRGGGYTF. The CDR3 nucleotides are TGTGCCAGCAGTTCCTACAGGGGGGGTGGCTACACCTTC.

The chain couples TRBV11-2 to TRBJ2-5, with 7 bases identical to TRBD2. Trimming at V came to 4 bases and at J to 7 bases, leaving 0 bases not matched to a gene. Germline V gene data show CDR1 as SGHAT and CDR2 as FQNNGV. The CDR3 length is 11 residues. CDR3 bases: TGTGCCAGCAGCTCGGGGGGGACCCAGTACTTC. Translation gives CASSSGGTQYF.

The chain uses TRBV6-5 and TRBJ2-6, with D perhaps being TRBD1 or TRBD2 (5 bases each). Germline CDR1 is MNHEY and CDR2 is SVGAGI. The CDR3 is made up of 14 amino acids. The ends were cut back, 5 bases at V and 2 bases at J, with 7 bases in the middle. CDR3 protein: CASSLGAGANVLTF. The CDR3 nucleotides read TGTGCCAGCAGTCTGGGGGCTGGGGCCAACGTCCTGACTTTC.

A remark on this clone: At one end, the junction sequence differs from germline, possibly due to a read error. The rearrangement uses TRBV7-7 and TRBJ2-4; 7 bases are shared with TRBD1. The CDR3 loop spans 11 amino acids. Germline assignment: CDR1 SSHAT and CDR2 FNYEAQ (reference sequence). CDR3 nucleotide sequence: TGTGCTAGCAGCCCGGGACAGAATCTGTACTTC. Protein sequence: CASSPGQNLYF.

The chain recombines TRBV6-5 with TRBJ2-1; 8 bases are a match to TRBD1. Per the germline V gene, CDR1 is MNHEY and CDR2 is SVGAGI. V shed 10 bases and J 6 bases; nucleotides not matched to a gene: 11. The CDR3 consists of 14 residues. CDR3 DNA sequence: TGTGCCACCTTTAGGACAGGGAAGGCCAATGAGCAGTTCTTC. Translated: CATFRTGKANEQFF.

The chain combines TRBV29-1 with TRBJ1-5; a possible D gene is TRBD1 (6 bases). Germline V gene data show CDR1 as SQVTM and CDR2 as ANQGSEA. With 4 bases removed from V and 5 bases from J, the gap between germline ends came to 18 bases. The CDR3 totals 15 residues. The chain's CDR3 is CSVATPQGDYQPQHF. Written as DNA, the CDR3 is TGCAGCGTTGCAACCCCACAGGGTGACTATCAGCCCCAGCATTTT.

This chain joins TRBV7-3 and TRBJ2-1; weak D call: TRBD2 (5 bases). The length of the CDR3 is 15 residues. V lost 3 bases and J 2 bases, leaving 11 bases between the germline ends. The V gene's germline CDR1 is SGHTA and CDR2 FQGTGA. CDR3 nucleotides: TGTGCCAGCAGCTTGAGGGCCGGGGCCTACAATGAGCAGTTCTTC. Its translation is CASSLRAGAYNEQFF.

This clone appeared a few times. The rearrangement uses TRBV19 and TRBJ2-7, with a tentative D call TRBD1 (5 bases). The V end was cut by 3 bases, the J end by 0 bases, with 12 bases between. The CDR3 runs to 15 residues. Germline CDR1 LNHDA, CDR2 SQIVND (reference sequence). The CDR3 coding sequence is TGTGCCAGTAGTATTTCGTCAGGGTTCTCCTACGAGCAGTACTTC. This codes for CASSISSGFSYEQYF.

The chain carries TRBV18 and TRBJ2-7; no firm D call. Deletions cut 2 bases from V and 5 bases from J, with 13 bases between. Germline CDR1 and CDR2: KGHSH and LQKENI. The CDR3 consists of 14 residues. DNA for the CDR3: TGTGCCAGCTCACCAGCCGCTACGCGGAACGAGCAGTACTTC. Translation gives CASSPAATRNEQYF. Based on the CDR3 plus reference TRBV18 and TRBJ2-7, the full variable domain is NAGVMQNPRHLVRRRGQEARLRCSPMKGHSHVYWYRQLPEEGLKFMVYLQKENIIDESGMPKERFSAEFPKEGPSILRIQQVVRGDSAAYFCASSPAATRNEQYFGPGTRLTVT.

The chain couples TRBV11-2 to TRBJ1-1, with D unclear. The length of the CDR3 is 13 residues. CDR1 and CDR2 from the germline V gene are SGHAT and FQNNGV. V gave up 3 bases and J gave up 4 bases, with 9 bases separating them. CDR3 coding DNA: TGTGCCAGCAGCTTTGGCCCAACCACTGAAGCTTTCTTT. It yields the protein CASSFGPTTEAFF.

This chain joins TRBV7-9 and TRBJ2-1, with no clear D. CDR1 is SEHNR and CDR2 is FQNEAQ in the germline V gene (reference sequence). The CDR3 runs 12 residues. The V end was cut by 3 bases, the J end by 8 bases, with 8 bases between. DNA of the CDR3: TGTGCCAGCAGCTTCCTTGGCTATGAGCAGTTCTTC. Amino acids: CASSFLGYEQFF.

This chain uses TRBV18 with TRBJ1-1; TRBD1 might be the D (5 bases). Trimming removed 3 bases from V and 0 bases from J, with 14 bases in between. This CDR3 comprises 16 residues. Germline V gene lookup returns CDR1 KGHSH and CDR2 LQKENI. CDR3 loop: CASSPETGVMNTEAFF. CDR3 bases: TGTGCCAGCTCACCGGAAACAGGTGTTATGAACACTGAAGCTTTCTTT.

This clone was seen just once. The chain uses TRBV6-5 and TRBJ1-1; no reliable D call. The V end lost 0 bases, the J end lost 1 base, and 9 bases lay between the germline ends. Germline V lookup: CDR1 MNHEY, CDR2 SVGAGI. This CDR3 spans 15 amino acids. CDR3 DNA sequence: TGTGCCAGCAGTTACTCGAAACAGCGGAACACTGAAGCTTTCTTT. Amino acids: CASSYSKQRNTEAFF.

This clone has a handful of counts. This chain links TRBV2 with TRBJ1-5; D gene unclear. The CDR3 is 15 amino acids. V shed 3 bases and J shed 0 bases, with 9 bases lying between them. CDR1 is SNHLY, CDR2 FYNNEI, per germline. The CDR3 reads CASSEVAYSNQPQHF. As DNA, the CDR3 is TGTGCCAGCAGTGAGGTGGCGTATAGCAATCAGCCCCAGCATTTT.

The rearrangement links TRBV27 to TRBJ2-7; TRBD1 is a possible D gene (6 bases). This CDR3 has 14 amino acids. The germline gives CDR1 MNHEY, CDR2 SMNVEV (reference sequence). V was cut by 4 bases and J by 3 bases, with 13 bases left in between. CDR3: CASSSRQANYEQYF. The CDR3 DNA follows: TGTGCCAGCAGTTCGCGACAGGCCAACTACGAGCAGTACTTC.

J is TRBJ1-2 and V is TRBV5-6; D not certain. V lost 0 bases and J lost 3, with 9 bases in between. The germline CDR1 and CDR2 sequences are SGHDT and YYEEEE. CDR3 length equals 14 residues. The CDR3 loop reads CASSLEGSYYGYTF. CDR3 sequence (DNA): TGTGCCAGCAGCTTGGAGGGCTCCTACTATGGCTACACCTTC.

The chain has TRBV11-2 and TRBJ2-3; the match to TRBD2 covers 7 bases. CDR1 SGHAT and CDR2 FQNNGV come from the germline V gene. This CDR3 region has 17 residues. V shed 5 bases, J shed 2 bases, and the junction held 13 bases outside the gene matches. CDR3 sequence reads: CASSPIMASGTTDTQYF. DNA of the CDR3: TGTGCCAGCAGCCCCATAATGGCTAGCGGAACCACAGATACGCAGTATTTT.

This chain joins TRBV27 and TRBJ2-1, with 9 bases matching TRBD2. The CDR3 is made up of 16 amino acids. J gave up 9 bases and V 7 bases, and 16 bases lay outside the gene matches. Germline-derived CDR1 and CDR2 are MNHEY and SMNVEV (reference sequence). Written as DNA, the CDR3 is TGTGCCAGCAAGGAATGGCGGGAGGGCCCGTACGGTGAGCAGTTCTTC. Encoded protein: CASKEWREGPYGEQFF.

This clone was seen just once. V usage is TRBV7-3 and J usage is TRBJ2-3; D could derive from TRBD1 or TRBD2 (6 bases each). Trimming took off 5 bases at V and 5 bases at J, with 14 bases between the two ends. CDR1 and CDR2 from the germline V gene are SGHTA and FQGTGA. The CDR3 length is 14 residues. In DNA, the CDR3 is TGTGCCAGCAGCCCCGGAGGAGGGGGAGATACGCAGTATTTT. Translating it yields CASSPGGGGDTQYF.

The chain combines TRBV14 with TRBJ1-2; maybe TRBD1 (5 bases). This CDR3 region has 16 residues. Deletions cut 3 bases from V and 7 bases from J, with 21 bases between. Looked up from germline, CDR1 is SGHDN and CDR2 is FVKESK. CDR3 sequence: CASSQGGGTRNRGYTF. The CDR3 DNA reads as TGTGCCAGCAGCCAGGGGGGAGGGACGAGGAATCGTGGCTACACCTTC.

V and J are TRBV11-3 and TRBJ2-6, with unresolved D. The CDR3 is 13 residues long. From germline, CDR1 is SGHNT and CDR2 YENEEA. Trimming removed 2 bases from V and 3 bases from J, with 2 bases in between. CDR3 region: CASSLSGANVLTF. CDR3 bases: TGTGCCAGCAGCTTAAGTGGGGCCAACGTCCTGACTTTC.

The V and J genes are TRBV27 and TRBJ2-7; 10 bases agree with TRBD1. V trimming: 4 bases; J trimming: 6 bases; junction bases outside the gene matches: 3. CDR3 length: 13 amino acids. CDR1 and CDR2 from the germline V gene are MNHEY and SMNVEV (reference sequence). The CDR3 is CASSYGQGGEQYF. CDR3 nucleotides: TGTGCCAGCAGTTACGGACAGGGGGGCGAGCAGTACTTC.

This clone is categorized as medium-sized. CDR3 sequence reads: CASSPTRGDSPLHF. DNA of the CDR3: TGTGCCAGCAGCCCAACTCGAGGGGATTCACCCCTCCACTTT. The rearrangement uses TRBV5-4 and TRBJ1-6; D perhaps matches TRBD1 (5 bases). V was shortened by 4 bases and J by 8 bases, with 13 bases between the two germline ends. The germline CDR1 and CDR2 sequences are SGHNT and YYREEE (reference sequence). This CDR3 contains 14 residues.

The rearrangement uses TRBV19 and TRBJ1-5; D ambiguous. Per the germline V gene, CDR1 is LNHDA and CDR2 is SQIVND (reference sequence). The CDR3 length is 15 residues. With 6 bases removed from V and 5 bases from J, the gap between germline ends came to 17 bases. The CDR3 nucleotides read TGTGCCAGTAGCGCTGGACCCCAGGTATATCAGCCCCAGCATTTT. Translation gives CASSAGPQVYQPQHF. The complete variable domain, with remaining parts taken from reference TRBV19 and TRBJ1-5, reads DGGITQSPKYLFRKEGQNVTLSCEQNLNHDAMYWYRQDPGQGLRLIYYSQIVNDFQKGDIAEGYSVSREKKESFPLTVTSAQKNPTAFYLCASSAGPQVYQPQHFGDGTRLSIL.

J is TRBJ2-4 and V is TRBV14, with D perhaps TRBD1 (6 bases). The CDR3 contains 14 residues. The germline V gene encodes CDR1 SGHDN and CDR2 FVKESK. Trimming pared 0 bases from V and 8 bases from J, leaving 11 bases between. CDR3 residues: CASSQEAGVDIQYF. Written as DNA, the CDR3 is TGTGCCAGCAGCCAAGAGGCAGGGGTGGACATTCAGTACTTC.

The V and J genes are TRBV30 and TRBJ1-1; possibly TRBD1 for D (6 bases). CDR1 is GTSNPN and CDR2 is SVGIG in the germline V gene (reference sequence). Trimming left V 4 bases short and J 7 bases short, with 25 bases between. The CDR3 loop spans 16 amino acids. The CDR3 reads CAWTLPRGRGGGEAFF. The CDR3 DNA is TGTGCCTGGACTCTCCCCCGGGGCAGGGGAGGAGGTGAAGCTTTCTTT. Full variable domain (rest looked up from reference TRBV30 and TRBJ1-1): SQTIHQWPATLVQPVGSPLSLECTVEGTSNPNLYWYRQAAGRGLQLLFYSVGIGQISSEVPQNLSASRPQDRQFILSSKKLLLSDSGFYLCAWTLPRGRGGGEAFFGQGTRLTVV.

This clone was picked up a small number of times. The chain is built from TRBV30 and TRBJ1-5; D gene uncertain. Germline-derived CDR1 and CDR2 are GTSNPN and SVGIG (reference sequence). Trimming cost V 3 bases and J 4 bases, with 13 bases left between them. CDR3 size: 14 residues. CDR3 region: CAWSLGLENQPQHF. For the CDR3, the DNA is TGTGCCTGGAGCCTAGGGTTGGAGAATCAGCCCCAGCATTTT.

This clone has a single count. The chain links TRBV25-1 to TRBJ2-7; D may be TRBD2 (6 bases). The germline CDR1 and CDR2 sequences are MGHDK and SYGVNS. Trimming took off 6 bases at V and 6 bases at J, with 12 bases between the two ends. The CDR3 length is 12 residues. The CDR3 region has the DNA TGTGCCAGCAGGCAGAGCGGGCCCGAGCAGTACTTC. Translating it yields CASRQSGPEQYF.